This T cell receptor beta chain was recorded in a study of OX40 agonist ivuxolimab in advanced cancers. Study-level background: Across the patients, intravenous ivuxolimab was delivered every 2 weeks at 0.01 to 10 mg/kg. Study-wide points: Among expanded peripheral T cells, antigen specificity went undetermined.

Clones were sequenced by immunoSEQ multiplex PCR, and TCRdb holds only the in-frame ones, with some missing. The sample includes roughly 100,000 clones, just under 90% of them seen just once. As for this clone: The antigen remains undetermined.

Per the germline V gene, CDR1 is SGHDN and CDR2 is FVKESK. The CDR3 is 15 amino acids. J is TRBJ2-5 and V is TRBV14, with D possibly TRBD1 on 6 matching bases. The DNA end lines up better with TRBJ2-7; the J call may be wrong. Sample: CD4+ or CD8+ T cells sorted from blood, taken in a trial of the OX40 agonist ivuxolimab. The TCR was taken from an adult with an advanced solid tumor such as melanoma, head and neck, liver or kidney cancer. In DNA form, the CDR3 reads TGTGCCAGCAGCCAACAGAGGGGGTCACTCTACGAGCAGTACTTC. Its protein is CASSQQRGSLYEQYF.